The rows below give T cell receptor beta chains drawn from one sample of a study of human T cells and chemical hapten exposure. One entry per CDR3 protein, called by TCRdb with MiXCR from the RACE reads. The sample yields 85,000 to 100,000 distinct CDR3 sequences, about 10% seen once. Specimen: whole blood, collected in connection with sensitization to the hapten diphenylcyclopropenone (DPC). These receptors came from a middle-aged man with alopecia areata. Some clones in this sample may be carry-over from other donors' samples. Each CDR3 is given with its conserved first and last residue.

TRBV29-1	CSVGFPGGGSYIQYF
TRBV7-2	CASSLRQQGVGTEAFF
TRBV4-2	CASSQDPSGNLQETQYF
TRBV9	CASTTSGRLSNEQFF
TRBV11-2	CASSLTLDQETQYF
TRBV4-3	CASSSTGDIQYF
TRBV30	CAWRSGTGGADGYTF
TRBV2	CASSDDGTSGLNSYEQYF
TRBV7-2	CASSSHRGGRTNEQFF
TRBV18	CASSPTGDRTEAFF
TRBV12-3/TRBV12-4	CASRRGQVNTEAFF
TRBV12-3/TRBV12-4	CASKAGTGGLEAFF
TRBV7-9	CASSLPDRGDEQFF
TRBV6-5	CASSPGHTNEKLFF
TRBV12-3/TRBV12-4	CASSLGGTDYGYTF
TRBV12-3/TRBV12-4	CASSLGLAGTLSTDTQYF
TRBV9	CASSQGRLAGSTDTQYF
TRBV19	CASSPEREWRNEQFF
TRBV6-1	CASSERTKRFYEQYF
TRBV28	CASSPPVSHYGYTF
TRBV29-1	CSVTTGTRDSPLHF
TRBV3-1	CASSQDPGPTGSKNIQYF
TRBV3-1	CASSREGPSTGELFF
TRBV14	CASSPLGGVGISEQFF
TRBV12-3/TRBV12-4	CASGRGQETQYF
TRBV28	CASLGGGHDEQFF
TRBV7-2	CASSSQTGAYEQYF
TRBV29-1	CSVVPEVTEAFF
TRBV20-1	CSAEGSQETQYF
TRBV11-2	CASSFLAGVAGANVLTF
TRBV19	CASSPPRDSNQPQHF
TRBV29-1	CSVEGASISYNEQFF
TRBV4-3	CASSQEGVAGTTGELFF
TRBV12-3/TRBV12-4	CASRRGQVETQYF
TRBV27	CASSFLGTATDTQYF
TRBV7-8	CASSAGRDIQYF
TRBV12-3/TRBV12-4	CASSPPAWTGNTIYF
TRBV24-1	CATSDPMGHPTDTQYF
TRBV29-1	CSVEGTSDLMQFF
TRBV7-2	CAGSLSPATDTQYF
TRBV28	CASSIGDRPFSSPLHF
TRBV29-1	CSVEVDTQYF
TRBV5-8	CASSPVAQTSGRTDTQYF
TRBV30	CAYMNSGNTIYF
TRBV12-5	CASGFTRFGGGPEDTQYF
TRBV20-1	CSARSSRGTGIYEQYF
TRBV6-5	CASSYLGLAGDTGELFF
TRBV7-2	CASSLVSRDTEAFF
TRBV5-4	CASTLAGQGGDTQYF
TRBV5-4	CASSLVSAQETQYF
TRBV28	CATSLGTGVEQFF
TRBV5-6	CASSGGQLYEQYF
TRBV6-5	CASSYLGLSNTGELFF